The rows below give T cell receptor beta chains drawn from one sample of a study of blood T cell repertoires in COVID-19. Generated by immunoSEQ multiplex PCR, the TCRdb table keeps only in-frame clones and is missing some. Of fewer than 350,000 clones in the sample, around 90% were seen once. Sequenced sample: peripheral blood. Receptors were obtained from a woman aged 55-70 years with COVID-19, enrolled during active disease. Each CDR3 is given with its conserved first and last residue. A D gene is named only where the DNA matches it firmly. Part of the rows lack a size; the others show once, few, many or a class for expanded clones.

NA | NA | TRBJ1-1 | TRBV2 | CASRSDGRVGTEAFF | TGTGCCAGCAGATCCGATGGCAGGGTGGGCACTGAAGCTTTCTTT
NA | NA | TRBJ1-1 | TRBV13 | CASRFFQTGEAFF | TGTGCCAGCAGATTTTTTCAGACTGGAGAAGCTTTCTTT
NA | TRBD2 | TRBJ2-1 | TRBV5-4 | CASSTGTSRTYNEQFF | TGTGCCAGCAGCACAGGGACTAGCCGCACCTACAATGAGCAGTTCTTC
NA | NA | TRBJ1-3 | TRBV30 | CAWSWGRTGNTIYF | TGTGCCTGGAGTTGGGGCCGTACTGGAAACACCATATATTTT
NA | NA | TRBJ2-5 | TRBV7-2 | CASSLVAGTQYF | TGTGCCAGCAGCTTAGTCGCGGGGACCCAGTACTTC
few | NA | TRBJ2-2 | TRBV5-1 | CASSFRYDGGTGELFF | TGCGCCAGCAGCTTTCGGTATGACGGGGGAACAGGGGAGCTGTTTTTT
NA | NA | TRBJ2-1 | TRBV10-3 | CAISDDRAIYNEQFF | TGTGCCATCAGCGATGACAGAGCGATTTACAATGAGCAGTTCTTC
NA | TRBD1 | TRBJ1-2 | TRBV28 | CASSWGQVVGGYTF | TGTGCCAGCAGTTGGGGACAGGTAGTCGGTGGCTACACCTTC
NA | NA | TRBJ1-5 | TRBV6-5 | CASSYRPGHQPQHF | TGTGCCAGCAGTTACCGGCCAGGTCATCAGCCCCAGCATTTT
NA | NA | TRBJ1-4 | TRBV6-5 | CASSYSLNEKLFF | TGTGCCAGCAGTTACAGCCTTAATGAAAAACTGTTTTTT
NA | NA | TRBJ1-1 | TRBV28 | CASSLGPDRNTEAFF | TGTGCCAGCAGTTTGGGTCCGGACAGGAACACTGAAGCTTTCTTT
NA | TRBD1 | TRBJ1-1 | TRBV5-1 | CASSLETGGANTEAFF | TGCGCCAGCAGCCTAGAGACAGGGGGCGCGAACACTGAAGCTTTCTTT
NA | NA | TRBJ1-2 | TRBV14 | CASSQPGAYYGYTF | TGTGCCAGCAGCCAACCAGGGGCCTACTATGGCTACACCTTC
few | TRBD2 | TRBJ2-1 | TRBV3-1/TRBV3-2 | CASLGAGGYNEQFF | TGTGCCAGCCTCGGGGCGGGGGGCTACAATGAGCAGTTCTTC
NA | NA | TRBJ1-4 | TRBV6-5 | CASTRLQGVSEKLFF | TGTGCCAGCACCCGTTTACAGGGTGTCAGTGAAAAACTGTTTTTT
NA | NA | TRBJ2-1 | TRBV11-2 | CASSLGLGRGLYNEQFF | TGTGCCAGCAGCTTAGGATTAGGGCGGGGGCTCTACAATGAGCAGTTCTTC